Each of the 9 T cell receptor beta chains below was sequenced from the same sample in a study of T-cell reconstitution after alpha-beta-depleted transplantation in children. TCRbeta library preparation incorporated unique molecular identifiers. MiXCR, applied by TCRdb to the PCR reads, yields one record per CDR3 protein. The sample includes a few hundred thousand distinct CDR3 sequences, 9.5% to 10% of them seen just once. The specimen was PBMCs from the stem cell graft donor, collected from the stem cell graft. These receptor sequences come from a human donor who donated a stem cell graft to a child with SCID.

This clonotype was picked up many times. The genes are TRBV12-3 or TRBV12-4 and TRBJ1-5, with D hard to call. CDR3 length: 13 residues. V shed 2 bases and J shed 16 bases, with 18 bases lying between them. CDR3 DNA: TGTGCCAGCAGTTTACTCGTCGGGGATCCCTGTCATTTT. Protein sequence: CASSLLVGDPCHF.

The J gene is TRBJ2-3, the V gene TRBV7-2, with D unresolved. Germline V gene sequence: CDR1 SGHTA, CDR2 FQGNSA. Trimming took off 5 bases at V and 6 bases at J, with 9 bases between the two ends. The CDR3 covers 12 residues. Written as DNA, the CDR3 is TGTGCCAGCAGCCTTTTGGTGGATACGCAGTATTTT. Translated: CASSLLVDTQYF.

The V and J genes are TRBV21-1 and TRBJ1-5. TRBV21-1 corresponds to a pseudogene. The CDR3 covers 13 residues. This CDR3 reads CASSARANQPQHF. CDR3 coding DNA: TGTGCCAGCAGCGCTCGGGCCAATCAGCCCCAGCATTTT.

This clonotype was counted between two and nine times. Written as DNA, the CDR3 is TGTGCCAGCAGTCGGACAGGGGCTTACTATGGCTACACCTTC. It specifies CASSRTGAYYGYTF. The genes are TRBV12-3 or TRBV12-4 and TRBJ1-2; 9 nucleotides agree with TRBD1. The V segment lost 5 bases and the J segment 3 bases; nucleotides outside the gene matches: 4. The CDR3 spans 14 residues.

This clonotype showed up just a few times. A read error may account for a junction end that differs from germline. This chain uses TRBV25-1 with TRBJ2-2, with D perhaps given as TRBD1 or TRBD2 (6 bases each). The CDR3 is made up of 14 amino acids. CDR1 and CDR2 (germline): MGHDK, SYGVNS. The DNA for the CDR3 is TGTGCCAGCGGGGGGCAGGGGAACGCCGGGGAGCTGTTTTTT. It encodes CASGGQGNAGELFF.

This clonotype was recorded at least ten times. The V gene is TRBV7-3, the J gene TRBJ1-5; weak D call: TRBD1 (6 bases). V lost 5 bases to trimming and J lost 6 bases, with 11 bases between them. This CDR3 region has 13 residues. CDR1 and CDR2 (germline): SGHTA, FQGTGA. In DNA form, the CDR3 reads TGTGCCAGCAGCCTAAGGGGGGGTCAGCCCCAGCATTTT. It yields the protein CASSLRGGQPQHF.

The chain couples TRBV29-1 to TRBJ1-2; D perhaps matches TRBD1 (6 bases). The germline CDR1 and CDR2 sequences are SQVTM and ANQGSEA. The CDR3 contains 12 residues. V lost 7 bases and J lost 6, with 15 bases in between. The DNA of the CDR3 is TGCAGCGCGAGGGGGTTCGAGAATGGCTACACCTTC. It specifies CSARGFENGYTF.

The CDR3, as DNA: TGTGCCATTCTGAGTGACAGGGGGAATGAGCAGTTCTTC. This codes for CAILSDRGNEQFF. V is TRBV6-1 and J is TRBJ2-1; 9 bases line up with TRBD1. The CDR3 covers 13 residues. Looked up from germline, CDR1 is MNHNS and CDR2 is SASEGT. The V gene end was trimmed by 10 bases and the J gene end by 7 bases; junction bases not matched to a gene: 8.

CDR3 amino acids: CASSPVPVGEKLFF. The CDR3 region has the DNA TGTGCCAGCAGCCCGGTCCCGGTTGGGGAAAAACTGTTTTTT. The chain has TRBV11-2 and TRBJ1-4; no clear D gene. The ends were cut back, 5 bases at V and 8 bases at J, with 15 bases in the middle. There are 14 residues in the CDR3. Germline CDR1 SGHAT, CDR2 FQNNGV.